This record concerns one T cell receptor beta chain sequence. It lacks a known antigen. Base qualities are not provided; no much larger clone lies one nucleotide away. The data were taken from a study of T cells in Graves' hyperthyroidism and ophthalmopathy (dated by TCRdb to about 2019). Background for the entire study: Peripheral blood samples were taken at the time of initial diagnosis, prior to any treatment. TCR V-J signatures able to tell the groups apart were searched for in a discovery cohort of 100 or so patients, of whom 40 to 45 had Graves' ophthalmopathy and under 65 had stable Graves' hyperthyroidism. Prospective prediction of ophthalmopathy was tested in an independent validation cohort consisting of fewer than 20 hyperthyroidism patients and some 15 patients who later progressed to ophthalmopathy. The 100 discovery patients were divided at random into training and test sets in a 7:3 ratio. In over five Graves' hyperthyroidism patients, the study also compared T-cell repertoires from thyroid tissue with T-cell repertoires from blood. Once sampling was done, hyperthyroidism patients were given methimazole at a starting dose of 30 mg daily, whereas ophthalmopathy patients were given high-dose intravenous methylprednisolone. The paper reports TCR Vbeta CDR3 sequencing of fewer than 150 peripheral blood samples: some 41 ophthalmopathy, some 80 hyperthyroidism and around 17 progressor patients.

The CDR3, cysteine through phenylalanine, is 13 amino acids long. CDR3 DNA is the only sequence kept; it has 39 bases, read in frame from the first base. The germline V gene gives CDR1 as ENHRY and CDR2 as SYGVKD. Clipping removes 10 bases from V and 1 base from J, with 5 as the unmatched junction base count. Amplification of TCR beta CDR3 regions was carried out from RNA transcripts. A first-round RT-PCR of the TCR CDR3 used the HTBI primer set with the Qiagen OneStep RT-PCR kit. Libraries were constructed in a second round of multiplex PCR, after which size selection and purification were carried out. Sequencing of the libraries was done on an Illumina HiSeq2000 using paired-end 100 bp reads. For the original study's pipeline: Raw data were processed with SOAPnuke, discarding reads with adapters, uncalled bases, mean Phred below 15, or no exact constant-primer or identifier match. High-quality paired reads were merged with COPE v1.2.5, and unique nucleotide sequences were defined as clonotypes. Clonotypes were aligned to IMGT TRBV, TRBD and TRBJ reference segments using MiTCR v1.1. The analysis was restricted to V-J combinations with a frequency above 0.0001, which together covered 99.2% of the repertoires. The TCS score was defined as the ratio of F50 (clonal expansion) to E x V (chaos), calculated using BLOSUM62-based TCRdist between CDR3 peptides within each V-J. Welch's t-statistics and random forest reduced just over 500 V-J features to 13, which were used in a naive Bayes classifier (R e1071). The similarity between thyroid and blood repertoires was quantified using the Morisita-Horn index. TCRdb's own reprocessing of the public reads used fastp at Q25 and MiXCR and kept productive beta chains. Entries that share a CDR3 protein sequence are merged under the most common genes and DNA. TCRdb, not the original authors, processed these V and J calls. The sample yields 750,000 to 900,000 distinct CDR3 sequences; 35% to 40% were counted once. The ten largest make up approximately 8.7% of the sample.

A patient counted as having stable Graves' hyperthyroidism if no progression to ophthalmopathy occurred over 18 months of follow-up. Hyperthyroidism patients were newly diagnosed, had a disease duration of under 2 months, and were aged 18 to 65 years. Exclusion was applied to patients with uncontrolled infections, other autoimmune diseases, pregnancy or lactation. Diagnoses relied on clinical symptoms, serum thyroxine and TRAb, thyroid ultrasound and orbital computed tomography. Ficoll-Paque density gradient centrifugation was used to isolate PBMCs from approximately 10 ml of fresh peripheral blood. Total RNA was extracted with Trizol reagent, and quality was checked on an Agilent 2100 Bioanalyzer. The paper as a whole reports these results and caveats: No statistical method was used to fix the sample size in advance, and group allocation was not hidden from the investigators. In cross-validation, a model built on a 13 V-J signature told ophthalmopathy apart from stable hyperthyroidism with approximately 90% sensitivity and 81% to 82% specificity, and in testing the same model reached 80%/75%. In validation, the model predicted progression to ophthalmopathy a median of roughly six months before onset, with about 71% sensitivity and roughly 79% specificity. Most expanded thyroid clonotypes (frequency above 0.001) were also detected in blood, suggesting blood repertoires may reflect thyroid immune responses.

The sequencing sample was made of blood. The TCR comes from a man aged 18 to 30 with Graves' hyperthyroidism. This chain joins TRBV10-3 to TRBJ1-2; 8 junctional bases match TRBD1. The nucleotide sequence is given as TGTGCCACAGGGACAGGCTTTAACTATGGCTACACCTTC. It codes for CATGTGFNYGYTF.